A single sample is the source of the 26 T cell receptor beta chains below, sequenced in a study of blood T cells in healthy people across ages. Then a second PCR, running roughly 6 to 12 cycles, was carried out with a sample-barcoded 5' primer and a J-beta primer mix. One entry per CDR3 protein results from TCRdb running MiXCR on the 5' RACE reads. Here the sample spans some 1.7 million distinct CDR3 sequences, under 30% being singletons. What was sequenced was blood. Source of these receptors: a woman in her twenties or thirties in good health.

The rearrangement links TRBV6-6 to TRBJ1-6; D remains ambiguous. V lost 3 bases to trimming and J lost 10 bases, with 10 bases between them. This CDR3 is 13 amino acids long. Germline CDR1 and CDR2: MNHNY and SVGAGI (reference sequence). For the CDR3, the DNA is TGTGCCAGCAGTTATGATAGCTCCTCACCCCTCCACTTT. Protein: CASSYDSSSPLHF.

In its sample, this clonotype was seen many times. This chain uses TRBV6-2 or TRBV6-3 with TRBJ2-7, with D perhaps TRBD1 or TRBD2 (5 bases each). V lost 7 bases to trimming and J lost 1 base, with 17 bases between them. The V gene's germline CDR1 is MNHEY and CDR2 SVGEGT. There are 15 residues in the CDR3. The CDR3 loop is CASTPPGTQSYEQYF. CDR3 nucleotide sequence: TGTGCCAGCACCCCTCCCGGGACGCAGTCCTACGAGCAGTACTTC.

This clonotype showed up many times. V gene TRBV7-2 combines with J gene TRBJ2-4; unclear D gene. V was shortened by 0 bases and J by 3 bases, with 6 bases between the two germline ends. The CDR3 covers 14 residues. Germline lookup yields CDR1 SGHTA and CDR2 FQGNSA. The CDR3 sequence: CASSLAGFKNIQYF. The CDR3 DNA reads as TGTGCCAGCAGCTTAGCCGGCTTCAAAAACATTCAGTACTTC.

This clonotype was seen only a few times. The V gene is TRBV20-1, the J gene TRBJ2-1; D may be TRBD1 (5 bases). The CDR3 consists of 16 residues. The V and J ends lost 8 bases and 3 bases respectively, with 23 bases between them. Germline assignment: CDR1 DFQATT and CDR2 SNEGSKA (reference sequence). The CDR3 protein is CSSSRVGLVYYNEQFF. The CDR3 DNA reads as TGCAGTTCGTCAAGGGTGGGGCTAGTTTACTACAATGAGCAGTTCTTC.

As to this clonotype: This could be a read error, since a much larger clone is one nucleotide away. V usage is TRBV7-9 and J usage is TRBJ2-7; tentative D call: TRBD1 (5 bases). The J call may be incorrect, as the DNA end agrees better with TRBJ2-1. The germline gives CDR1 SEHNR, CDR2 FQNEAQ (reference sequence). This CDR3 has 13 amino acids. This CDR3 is CASSPRETYEQFF. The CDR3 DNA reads TGTGCCAGCAGCCCCAGGGAAACCTACGAGCAGTTCTTC.

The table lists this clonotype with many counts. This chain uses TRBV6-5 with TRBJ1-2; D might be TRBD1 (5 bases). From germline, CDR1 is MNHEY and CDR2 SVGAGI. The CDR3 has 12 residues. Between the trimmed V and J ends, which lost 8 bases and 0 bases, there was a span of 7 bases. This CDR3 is CASAGPNYGYTF. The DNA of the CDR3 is TGTGCCAGCGCGGGGCCTAACTATGGCTACACCTTC.

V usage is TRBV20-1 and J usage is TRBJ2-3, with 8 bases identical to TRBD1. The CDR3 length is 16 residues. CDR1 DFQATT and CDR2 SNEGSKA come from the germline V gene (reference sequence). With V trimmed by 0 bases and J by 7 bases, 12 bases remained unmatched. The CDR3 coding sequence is TGCAGTGCTAGAGAGGGGACAGGACCTAATCTTAATACGCAGTATTTT. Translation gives CSAREGTGPNLNTQYF.

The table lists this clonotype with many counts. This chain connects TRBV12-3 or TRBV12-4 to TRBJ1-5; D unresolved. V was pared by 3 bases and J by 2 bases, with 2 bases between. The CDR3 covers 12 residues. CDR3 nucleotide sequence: TGTGCCAGCAGTTTGGGCAATCAGCCCCAGCATTTT. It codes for CASSLGNQPQHF.

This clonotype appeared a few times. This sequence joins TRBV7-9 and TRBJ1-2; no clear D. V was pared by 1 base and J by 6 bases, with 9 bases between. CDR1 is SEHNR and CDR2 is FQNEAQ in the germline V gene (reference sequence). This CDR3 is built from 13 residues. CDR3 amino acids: CASSLGQEHGYTF. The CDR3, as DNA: TGTGCCAGCAGCTTAGGCCAGGAGCATGGCTACACCTTC.

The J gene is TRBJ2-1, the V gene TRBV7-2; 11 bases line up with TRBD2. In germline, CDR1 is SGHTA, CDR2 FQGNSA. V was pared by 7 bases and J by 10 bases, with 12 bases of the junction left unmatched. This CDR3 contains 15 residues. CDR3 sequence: CASTRLAGGLSEQFF. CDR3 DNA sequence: TGTGCCAGCACCCGTTTAGCGGGGGGGCTCTCCGAGCAGTTCTTC.

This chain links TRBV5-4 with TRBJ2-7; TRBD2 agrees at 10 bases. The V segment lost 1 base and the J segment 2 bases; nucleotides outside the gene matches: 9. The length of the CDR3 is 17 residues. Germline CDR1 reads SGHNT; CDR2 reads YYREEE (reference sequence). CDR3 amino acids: CASSLPSGGGHPYEQYF. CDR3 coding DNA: TGTGCCAGCAGCTTGCCTAGCGGGGGCGGTCATCCCTACGAGCAGTACTTC.

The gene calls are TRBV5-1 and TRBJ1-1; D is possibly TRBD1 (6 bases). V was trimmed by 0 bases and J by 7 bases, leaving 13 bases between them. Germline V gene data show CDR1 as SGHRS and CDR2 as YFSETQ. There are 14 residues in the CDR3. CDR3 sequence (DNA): TGCGCCAGCAGCTTGGTTCAGGGGTCGATTGAAGCTTTCTTT. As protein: CASSLVQGSIEAFF.

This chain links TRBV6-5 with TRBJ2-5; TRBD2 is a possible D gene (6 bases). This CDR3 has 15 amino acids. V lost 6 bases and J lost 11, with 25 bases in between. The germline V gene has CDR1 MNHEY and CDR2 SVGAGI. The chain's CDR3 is CASSWSTRGYNEQYF. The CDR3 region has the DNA TGTGCCAGCAGCTGGAGTACGCGGGGCTACAATGAGCAGTACTTC.

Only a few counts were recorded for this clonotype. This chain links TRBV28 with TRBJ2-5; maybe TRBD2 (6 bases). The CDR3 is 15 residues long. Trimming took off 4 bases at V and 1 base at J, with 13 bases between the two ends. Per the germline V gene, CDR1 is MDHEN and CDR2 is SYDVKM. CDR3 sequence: CASSSPGAGQETQYF. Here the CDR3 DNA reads TGTGCCAGCAGTTCCCCGGGAGCGGGCCAAGAGACCCAGTACTTC.

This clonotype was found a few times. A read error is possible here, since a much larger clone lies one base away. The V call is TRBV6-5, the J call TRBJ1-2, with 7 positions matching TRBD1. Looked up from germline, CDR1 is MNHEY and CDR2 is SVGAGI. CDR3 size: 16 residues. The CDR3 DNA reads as TGTGCCAGCACCCGTAGTTTACGAGGGGGCAACTATGGCTGCACCTTC. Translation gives CASTRSLRGGNYGCTF.

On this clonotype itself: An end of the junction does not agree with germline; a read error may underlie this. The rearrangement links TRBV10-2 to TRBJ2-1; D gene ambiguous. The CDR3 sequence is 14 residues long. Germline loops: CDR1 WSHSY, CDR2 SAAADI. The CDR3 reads CASSPQLSYNVQFF. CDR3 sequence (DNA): TGCGCCAGCAGTCCCCAGTTATCCTACAATGTGCAGTTCTTC.

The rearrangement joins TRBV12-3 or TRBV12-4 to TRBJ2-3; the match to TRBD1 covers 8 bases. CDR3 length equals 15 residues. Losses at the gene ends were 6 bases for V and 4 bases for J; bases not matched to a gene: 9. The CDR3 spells CASRTGVGGPDTQYF. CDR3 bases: TGTGCCAGCAGGACAGGGGTCGGGGGCCCAGATACGCAGTATTTT.

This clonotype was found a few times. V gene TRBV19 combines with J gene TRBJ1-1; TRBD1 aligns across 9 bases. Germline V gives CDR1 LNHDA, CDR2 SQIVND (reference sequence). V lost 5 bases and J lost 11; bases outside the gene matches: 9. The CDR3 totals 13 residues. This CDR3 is CASSVRGTGIAFF. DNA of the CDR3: TGTGCCAGTAGTGTCCGAGGGACAGGGATTGCTTTCTTT.

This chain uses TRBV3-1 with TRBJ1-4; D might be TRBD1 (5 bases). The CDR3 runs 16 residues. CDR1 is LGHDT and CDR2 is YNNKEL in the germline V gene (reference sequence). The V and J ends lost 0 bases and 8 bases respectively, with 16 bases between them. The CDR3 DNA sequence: TGTGCCAGCAGCCAAGATACAGGTTTCCCAGGGGAAAAACTGTTTTTT. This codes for CASSQDTGFPGEKLFF.

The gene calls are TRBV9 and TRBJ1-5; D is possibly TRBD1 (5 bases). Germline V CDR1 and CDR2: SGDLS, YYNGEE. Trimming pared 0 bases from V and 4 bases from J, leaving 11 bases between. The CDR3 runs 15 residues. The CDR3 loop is CASSVGGTENQPQHF. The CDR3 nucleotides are TGTGCCAGCAGCGTAGGGGGGACGGAGAATCAGCCCCAGCATTTT.

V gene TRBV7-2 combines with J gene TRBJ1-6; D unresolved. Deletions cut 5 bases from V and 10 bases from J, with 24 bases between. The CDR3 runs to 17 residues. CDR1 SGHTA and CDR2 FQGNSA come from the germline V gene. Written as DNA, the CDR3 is TGTGCCAGCAGCGCCGCTGCGTCTCAGGAGGCCGGATCACCCCTCCACTTT. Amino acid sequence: CASSAAASQEAGSPLHF.

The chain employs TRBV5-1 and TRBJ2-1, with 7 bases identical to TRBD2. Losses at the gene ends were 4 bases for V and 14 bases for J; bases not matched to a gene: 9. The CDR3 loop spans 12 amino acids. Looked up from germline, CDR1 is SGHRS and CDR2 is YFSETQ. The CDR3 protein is CASSEEAGIEFF. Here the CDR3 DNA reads TGCGCCAGCAGCGAGGAAGCGGGGATTGAGTTCTTC.

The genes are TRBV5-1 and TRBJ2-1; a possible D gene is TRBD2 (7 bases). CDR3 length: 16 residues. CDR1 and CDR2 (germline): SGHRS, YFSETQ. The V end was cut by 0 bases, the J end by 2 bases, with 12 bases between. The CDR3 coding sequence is TGCGCCAGCAGCTTGGAACGGGGGGCCGCCTACAATGAGCAGTTCTTC. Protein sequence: CASSLERGAAYNEQFF.

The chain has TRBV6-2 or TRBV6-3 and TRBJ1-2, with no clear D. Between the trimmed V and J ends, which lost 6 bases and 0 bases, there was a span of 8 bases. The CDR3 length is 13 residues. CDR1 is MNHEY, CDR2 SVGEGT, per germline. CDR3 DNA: TGTGCCAGCAGCTCCCACGCTAACTATGGCTACACCTTC. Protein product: CASSSHANYGYTF.

CDR3 sequence reads: CASSSMTGTGYNEQFF. The CDR3 DNA follows: TGTGCCAGCAGCTCTATGACAGGGACAGGGTACAATGAGCAGTTCTTC. The chain uses TRBV7-2 and TRBJ2-1; 9 nucleotides agree with TRBD1. V dropped 4 bases and J dropped 4; count of bases not matched to a gene: 8. This CDR3 has 16 amino acids. The V gene's germline CDR1 is SGHTA and CDR2 FQGNSA.

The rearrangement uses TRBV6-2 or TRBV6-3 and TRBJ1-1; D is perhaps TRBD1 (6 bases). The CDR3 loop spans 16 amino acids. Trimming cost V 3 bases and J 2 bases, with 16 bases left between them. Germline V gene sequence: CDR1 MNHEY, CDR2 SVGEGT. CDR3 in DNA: TGTGCCAGCAGTTATACCACAGGGAAAGGAAACACTGAAGCTTTCTTT. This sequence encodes CASSYTTGKGNTEAFF.